This TCR beta chain derives from a study of OX40 agonist ivuxolimab in advanced cancers. Sequencing used immunoSEQ multiplex PCR; TCRdb keeps in-frame clones, though not all of them. The sample records about 73,000 clones, around 86% being singletons. V was shortened by 0 bases and J by 7 bases, with 19 bases between the two germline ends. The germline V gene has CDR1 SGHDT and CDR2 YYEEEE. The CDR3 consists of 16 residues. The specimen was CD4+ or CD8+ T cells sorted from blood, collected in a trial of the OX40 agonist ivuxolimab. The chain has TRBV5-6 and TRBJ1-2; D is ambiguous. The TCR comes from an adult with an advanced solid tumor such as melanoma, head and neck, liver or kidney cancer. CDR3 bases: TGTGCCAGCAGCTTGGTAGTGTGGGCAGCGCCTGGTGGCTACACCTTC. Its translation is CASSLVVWAAPGGYTF.